The source of this T cell receptor beta chain is a study of T cell responses to AZD1222 COVID-19 vaccine. Between the trimmed V and J ends, which lost 3 bases and 6 bases, there was a span of 12 bases. Germline CDR1 reads SEHNR; CDR2 reads FQNEAQ (reference sequence). The length of the CDR3 is 14 residues. A note on this clone: Its antigen is as yet unknown.

Generated by immunoSEQ multiplex PCR, the TCRdb table keeps only in-frame clones and is missing some. The sample records about 120,000 clones, roughly 80% being singletons. Findings and caveats of the study: Repertoire sampling happened only post peak T cell response.

The sequence came from an adult in good health. The V gene is TRBV7-9, the J gene TRBJ2-1; D not resolved. The sequencing used peripheral blood, collected on day 0 of AZD1222 vaccination. CDR3 protein: CASSFGRWSNEQFF. The CDR3 DNA reads as TGTGCCAGCAGCTTCGGACGGTGGTCCAATGAGCAGTTCTTC.